The 4 T cell receptor beta chains listed next were all sequenced from one sample in a study of lymphopenia after photon versus proton radiotherapy. Libraries were prepared by immunoSEQ multiplex PCR; TCRdb keeps only in-frame clonotypes and omits some of them. The sample shows approximately 66,000 clones, around 88% of them seen only once. Material: peripheral blood, obtained from a patient treated with photon-based radiotherapy. The source of these receptors is a man in his forties with gastric cancer.

The rearrangement uses TRBV11-2 and TRBJ1-5; D may be TRBD1 (6 bases). The germline V gene has CDR1 SGHAT and CDR2 FQNNGV. The CDR3 totals 15 residues. Trimming took 2 bases from V and 4 from J, leaving 12 bases between them. CDR3 sequence reads: CASSLQGRRNQPQHF. DNA of the CDR3: TGTGCCAGCAGCTTACAGGGGAGGAGGAATCAGCCCCAGCATTTT.

The genes are TRBV6-5 and TRBJ1-4; D call uncertain. Germline V lookup: CDR1 MNHEY, CDR2 SVGAGI. Trimming shortened V by 6 bases and J by 2 bases, and 10 bases separated the two germline ends. The CDR3 length is 14 residues. CDR3 bases: TGTGCCAGCAGACCGGGAAACACTAATGAAAAACTGTTTTTT. Protein product: CASRPGNTNEKLFF.

This chain uses TRBV19 with TRBJ2-7; D is unclear. Germline CDR1 LNHDA, CDR2 SQIVND (reference sequence). V lost 5 bases and J lost 6, with 14 bases in between. The CDR3 length is 13 residues. CDR3 in DNA: TGTGCCAGTAGTGTCGACACCCCCAGCGAGCAGTACTTC. Its translation: CASSVDTPSEQYF.

The V and J genes are TRBV7-2 and TRBJ1-4, with TRBD1 matching 7 bases. Germline loops: CDR1 SGHTA, CDR2 FQGNSA. V lost 1 base, J lost 7 bases, and 9 bases stayed unmatched. The CDR3 runs to 16 residues. The CDR3 is CASSLDLDREAEKLFF. The CDR3 nucleotides are TGTGCCAGCAGCTTAGATTTAGACAGGGAGGCTGAAAAACTGTTTTTT.